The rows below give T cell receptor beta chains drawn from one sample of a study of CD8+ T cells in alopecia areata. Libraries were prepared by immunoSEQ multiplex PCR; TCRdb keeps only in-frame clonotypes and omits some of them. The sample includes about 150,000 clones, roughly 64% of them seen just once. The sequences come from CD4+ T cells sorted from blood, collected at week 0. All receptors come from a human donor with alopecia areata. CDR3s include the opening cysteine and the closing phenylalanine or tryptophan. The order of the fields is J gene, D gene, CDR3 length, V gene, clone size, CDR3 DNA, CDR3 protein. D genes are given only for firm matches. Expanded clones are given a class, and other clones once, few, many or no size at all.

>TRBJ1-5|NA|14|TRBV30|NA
TGTGCCTGGAGCCCCCTCGGGGACAATCAGCCCCAGCATTTT
CAWSPLGDNQPQHF
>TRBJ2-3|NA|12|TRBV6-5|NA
TGTGCCAGCAGGGCCAGCACAGATACGCAGTATTTT
CASRASTDTQYF
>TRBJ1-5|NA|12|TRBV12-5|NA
TGTGCTAGTGGTTTGAGGGATCAGCCCCAGCATTTT
CASGLRDQPQHF
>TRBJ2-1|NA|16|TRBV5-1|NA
TGCGCCAGCAGCTTAAGGGACTCCCGATTGTCCAATGAGCAGTTCTTC
CASSLRDSRLSNEQFF
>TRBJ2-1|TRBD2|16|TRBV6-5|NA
TGTGCCAGCAGTTACCTTCAGCGGGGCTCCTACAATGAGCAGTTCTTC
CASSYLQRGSYNEQFF
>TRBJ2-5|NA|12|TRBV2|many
TGTGCCAGCAGGGGAACGGGGGCCCCCCAGTACTTC
CASRGTGAPQYF
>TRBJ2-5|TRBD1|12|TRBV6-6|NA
TGTGCCAGCAGCCCCAGGGGGCAGACCCAGTACTTC
CASSPRGQTQYF
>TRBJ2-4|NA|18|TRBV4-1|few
TGCGCCAGCAGCCAAGTGGACATGGGCTTGATAGCCAAAAACATTCAGTACTTC
CASSQVDMGLIAKNIQYF
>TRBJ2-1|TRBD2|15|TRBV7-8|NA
TGTGCCAGCAGCTCCCAGCGGGGGGGCCAGAATGAGCAGTTCTTC
CASSSQRGGQNEQFF
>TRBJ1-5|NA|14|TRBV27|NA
TGTGCCAGCAGCCCGTCGGTTTATGGTCAGCCCCAGCATTTT
CASSPSVYGQPQHF
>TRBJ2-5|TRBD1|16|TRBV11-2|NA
TGTGCCAGCAGCCCACCCCGACAGGGTTGGAAAGAGACCCAGTACTTC
CASSPPRQGWKETQYF
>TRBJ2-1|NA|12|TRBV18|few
TGTGCCAGCTCACAAGGGTGGAATGAGCAGTTCTTC
CASSQGWNEQFF
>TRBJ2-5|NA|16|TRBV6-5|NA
TGTGCCAGCAGTTACTCCCGAGGGGCAGGCGGAGAGACCCAGTACTTC
CASSYSRGAGGETQYF
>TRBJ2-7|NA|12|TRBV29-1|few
TGCAGCGTTCGGGTCCCTCCCTACGAGCAGTACTTC
CSVRVPPYEQYF
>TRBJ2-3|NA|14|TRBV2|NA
TGTGCCACCAGGGAGACAGGACACACAGATACGCAGTATTTT
CATRETGHTDTQYF
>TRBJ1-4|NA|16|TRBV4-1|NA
TGCGCCAGCAGCCAAGATATCAACGCGGACCGCGAAAAACTGTTTTTT
CASSQDINADREKLFF
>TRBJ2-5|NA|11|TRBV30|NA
TGTGCCTGGAGGACGGGAGAGACCCAGTACTTC
CAWRTGETQYF
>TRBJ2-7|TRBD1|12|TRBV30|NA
TGTGCCTGGAGGGGACAGGGGGCCGAGCAGTACTTC
CAWRGQGAEQYF
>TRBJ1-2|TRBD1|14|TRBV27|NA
TGTGCCAGCAGGCCCCTCGACAGGGCGCATGGCTACACCTTC
CASRPLDRAHGYTF
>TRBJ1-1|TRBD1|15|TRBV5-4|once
TGTGCCAGCAGCTGGGGGACAGGGTCTAGCACTGAAGCTTTCTTT
CASSWGTGSSTEAFF
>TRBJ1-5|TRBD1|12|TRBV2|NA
TGTGCCAGCAACAGGGACAGTCAGCCCCAGCATTTT
CASNRDSQPQHF
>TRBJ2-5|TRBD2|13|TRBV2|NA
TGTGCCAGCAGTGGGGACTACCCCGGGGCCCAGTACTTC
CASSGDYPGAQYF
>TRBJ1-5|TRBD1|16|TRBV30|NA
TGTGCCTGGAGTCAGGGGGACAGTTATAGCAATCAGCCCCAGCATTTT
CAWSQGDSYSNQPQHF
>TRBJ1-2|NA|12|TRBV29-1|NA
TGCAGCGTTGGGACAGTCGACTATGGCTACACCTTC
CSVGTVDYGYTF
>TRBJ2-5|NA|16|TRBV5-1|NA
TGCGCCAGCAGCTTGCTCGGACCGGACTGGAAAGAGACCCAGTACTTC
CASSLLGPDWKETQYF
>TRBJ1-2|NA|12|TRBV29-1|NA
TGCAGCGTTACATCGACGAACTATGGCTACACCTTC
CSVTSTNYGYTF
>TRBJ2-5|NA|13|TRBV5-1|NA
TGCGCCAGCAGCCTCGGACTGGGGGAGACCCAGTACTTC
CASSLGLGETQYF
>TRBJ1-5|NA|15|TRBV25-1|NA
TGTGCCAGCAGTGTAGGCAGGGGCCCCAATCAGCCCCAGCATTTT
CASSVGRGPNQPQHF
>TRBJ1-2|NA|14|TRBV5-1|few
TGCGCCAGCAGCTTGGATGGCTTCAACTATGGCTACACCTTC
CASSLDGFNYGYTF
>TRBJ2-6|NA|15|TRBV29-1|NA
TGCAGCGTTGAACAGGGAGCTTCTGGGGCCAACGTCCTGACTTTC
CSVEQGASGANVLTF
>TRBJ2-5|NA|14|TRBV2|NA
TGTGCCAGCAGTGATGGCAGAGCCCAAGAGACCCAGTACTTC
CASSDGRAQETQYF
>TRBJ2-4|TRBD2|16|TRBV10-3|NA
TGTGCCATCAGTGGGGGAGGGCAGGTGGAAGGAAACATTCAGTACTTC
CAISGGGQVEGNIQYF
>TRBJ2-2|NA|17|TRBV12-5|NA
TGTGCTAGTGGTTTTAGTATGGGTAGCCGCAACACCGGGGAGCTGTTTTTT
CASGFSMGSRNTGELFF
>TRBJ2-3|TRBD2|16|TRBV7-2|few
TGTGCCAGCAGCTTAGCCACTAGCGGGGGCGGACATACGCAGTATTTT
CASSLATSGGGHTQYF
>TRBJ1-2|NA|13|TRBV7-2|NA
TGTGCCAGCAGCCCCTACCTAAACTATGGCTACACCTTC
CASSPYLNYGYTF
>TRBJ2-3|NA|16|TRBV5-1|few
TGCGCCAGCGGTTCACCAAAAGGAACTAGCACAGATACGCAGTATTTT
CASGSPKGTSTDTQYF
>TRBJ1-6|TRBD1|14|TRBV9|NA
TGTGCCAGCAGCGTGGGGACAGGCGATTCACCCCTCCACTTT
CASSVGTGDSPLHF
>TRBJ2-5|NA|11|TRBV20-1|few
TGCAGTGCTATACCACAAGAGACCCAGTACTTC
CSAIPQETQYF
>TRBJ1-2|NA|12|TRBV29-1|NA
TGCAGCGCCGGGGGGGGAGCCTATGGCTACACCTTC
CSAGGGAYGYTF
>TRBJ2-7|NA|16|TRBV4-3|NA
TGCGCCAGCAGCCAAGGGGGCTTCTCGAGCTCCTACGAGCAGTACTTC
CASSQGGFSSSYEQYF